Each of the 16 T cell receptor beta chains below was sequenced from the same sample in a study of T cells after yellow fever vaccination. TCRdb fed the 5' RACE reads into MiXCR, producing one record per CDR3 protein. The sample holds some 350,000 distinct CDR3 sequences, under 7.5% seen once. Sample: PBMCs, taken 5 days after the yellow fever booster vaccination. These receptors were collected from a man younger than 40 who received the YFV17D yellow fever vaccine.

This clonotype was found many times. The rearrangement joins TRBV12-3 or TRBV12-4 to TRBJ2-1; the match to TRBD1 covers 8 bases. CDR3 length: 14 amino acids. With V trimmed by 5 bases and J by 5 bases, 5 bases remained unmatched. CDR3 residues: CASSPDRDHNEQFF. The CDR3 bases are TGTGCCAGCAGTCCGGACAGGGATCACAATGAGCAGTTCTTC.

The V gene is TRBV20-1, the J gene TRBJ2-5, with 8 bases identical to TRBD1. Trimming at V came to 5 bases and at J to 5 bases, leaving 1 base not matched to a gene. This CDR3 has 11 amino acids. Germline lookup yields CDR1 DFQATT and CDR2 SNEGSKA (reference sequence). CDR3 protein: CSAYRGETQYF. Written as DNA, the CDR3 is TGCAGTGCTTACAGGGGGGAGACCCAGTACTTC.

The rearrangement uses TRBV20-1 and TRBJ2-1; 8 nucleotides match TRBD2. From germline, CDR1 is DFQATT and CDR2 SNEGSKA (reference sequence). J was trimmed by 9 bases and V by 3 bases; bases with no gene match: 10. The CDR3 sequence is 14 residues long. The DNA of the CDR3 is TGCAGTGCTAGGTCTCGCGGGAGGTTGGGTGAGCAGTTCTTC. It is translated as CSARSRGRLGEQFF.

The CDR3 DNA reads as TGTGCCATCAGACCTGAGGGGGGGGTTTATGGCTACACCTTC. Translation: CAIRPEGGVYGYTF. The chain combines TRBV10-3 with TRBJ1-2, with D possibly being TRBD1 (6 bases). Germline V CDR1 and CDR2: ENHRY, SYGVKD. The CDR3 sequence is 14 residues long. V was clipped by 6 bases and J by 5 bases, with 16 bases between them.

This clonotype was seen a handful of times. This chain joins TRBV7-9 and TRBJ2-7; D gene unclear. The CDR3 is 15 residues long. Germline V CDR1 and CDR2: SEHNR, FQNEAQ (reference sequence). V was clipped by 1 base and J by 5 bases, with 15 bases between them. The CDR3 DNA reads as TGTGCCAGCAGCTTAGGGGTGACCCTCGTAGACGAGCAGTACTTC. This sequence encodes CASSLGVTLVDEQYF.

This clonotype appeared a single time. It may be a read error: a sequence one base away is much more abundant. The chain joins TRBV6-2 or TRBV6-3 to TRBJ2-5, with 7 bases aligning to TRBD2. CDR1 and CDR2 (germline): MNHEY, SVGEGT. CDR3 length: 14 residues. The DNA of the CDR3 is TGTGCCAGCAGTTATTCTAGCGGTCAAGAGACCCTGTACTTC. It is translated as CASSYSSGQETLYF.

The sample holds many counts of this clonotype. The chain combines TRBV5-1 with TRBJ2-1; no definite D call. Germline CDR1 and CDR2: SGHRS and YFSETQ. Trimming removed 5 bases at V and 8 bases at J, with 11 bases between. This CDR3 spans 12 amino acids. The CDR3 protein is CASRYPVDEQFF. In DNA form, the CDR3 reads TGCGCCAGCAGATACCCTGTTGATGAGCAGTTCTTC.

This clonotype was detected ten times or more. The V call is TRBV7-9, the J call TRBJ2-3; 9 bases are a match to TRBD2. This CDR3 comprises 17 residues. The V gene end was trimmed by 5 bases and the J gene end by 1 base; junction bases not matched to a gene: 10. Germline V gives CDR1 SEHNR, CDR2 FQNEAQ (reference sequence). The CDR3 coding sequence is TGTGCCAGCAGCAACTTTTCCCTAGCGGGGCGCACAGATACGCAGTATTTT. Its protein is CASSNFSLAGRTDTQYF.

This clonotype was detected ten times or more. The chain combines TRBV6-5 with TRBJ2-7; D assignment may be TRBD1 or TRBD2 (5 bases each). CDR3 length equals 15 residues. Trimming cost V 2 bases and J 5 bases, with 16 bases left between them. Germline CDR1 is MNHEY and CDR2 is SVGAGI. The CDR3 loop is CASSYAGTRAHEQYF. The CDR3 DNA reads TGTGCCAGCAGTTACGCCGGGACCCGGGCCCACGAGCAGTACTTC.

This rearrangement joins TRBV3-1 to TRBJ2-3; perhaps TRBD2 as D (6 bases). There are 15 residues in the CDR3. Trimming pared 0 bases from V and 5 bases from J, leaving 12 bases between. Germline CDR1 LGHDT, CDR2 YNNKEL (reference sequence). CDR3 nucleotides: TGTGCCAGCAGCCAAGAGGAGGGTTGGAGAGATACGCAGTATTTT. Amino acids: CASSQEEGWRDTQYF.

This clonotype was seen more than once but under ten times. V and J are TRBV9 and TRBJ2-7; tentatively, D is TRBD1 or TRBD2 (7 bases each). There are 15 residues in the CDR3. Trimming pared 5 bases from V and 7 bases from J, leaving 22 bases between. Germline lookup yields CDR1 SGDLS and CDR2 YYNGEE. CDR3 region: CASSQTSAQGGEQYF. The CDR3 coding sequence is TGTGCCAGCAGTCAAACTAGCGCCCAGGGGGGGGAGCAGTACTTC. Looking up the rest from reference TRBV9 and TRBJ2-7 gives the full variable domain: DSGVTQTPKHLITATGQRVTLRCSPRSGDLSVYWYQQSLDQGLQFLIQYYNGEERAKGNILERFSAQQFPDLHSELNLSSLELGDSALYFCASSQTSAQGGEQYFGPGTRLTVT.

This clonotype turned up a few times. The chain links TRBV30 to TRBJ2-1, with 7 bases fitting TRBD2. CDR1 is GTSNPN, CDR2 SVGIG, per germline (reference sequence). This CDR3 has 14 residues. The V segment lost 5 bases and the J segment 4 bases; nucleotides outside the gene matches: 8. CDR3 DNA sequence: TGTGCCTGGGGAACTAGCGCCTGGTACAATGAGCAGTTCTTC. Encoded protein: CAWGTSAWYNEQFF.

The chain combines TRBV5-1 with TRBJ2-1; 12 bases match TRBD2. The V segment lost 4 bases and the J segment 0 bases; nucleotides outside the gene matches: 8. The CDR3 runs 18 residues. Per germline, CDR1 SGHRS and CDR2 YFSETQ. As DNA, the CDR3 is TGCGCCAGCAGCCCAGGACTAGCGGGGAGATCCTCCTACAATGAGCAGTTCTTC. This gives the protein CASSPGLAGRSSYNEQFF.

Turning to this clonotype: Since a much larger clone is just one base distant, this may be a read error. V and J are TRBV9 and TRBJ2-2; D remains ambiguous. Trimming stripped 4 bases from V and 4 bases from J, with 14 bases between. Germline V lookup: CDR1 SGDLS, CDR2 YYNGEE. The CDR3 sequence is 15 residues long. CDR3 amino acids: CASSPRTTSTGELFF. DNA for the CDR3: TGTGCCAGCAGCCCCCGGACCACGAGCACCGGGGAGCTGTTTTTT.

This clonotype was found many times. CDR3 nucleotide sequence: TGCAGCGTACCCGGGACTAGCGGCTACAATGAGCAGTTCTTC. It encodes CSVPGTSGYNEQFF. The chain uses TRBV29-1 and TRBJ2-1; the match to TRBD2 covers 11 bases. V lost 6 bases to trimming and J lost 3 bases; unmatched junction nucleotides: 4. Germline CDR1 and CDR2: SQVTM and ANQGSEA. The CDR3 consists of 14 residues.

This clonotype has a count of ten or more. This chain links TRBV19 with TRBJ2-7; no definite D call. There are 13 residues in the CDR3. Trimming cost V 3 bases and J 1 base, with 7 bases left between them. From germline, CDR1 is LNHDA and CDR2 SQIVND (reference sequence). The CDR3 sequence: CASSMAPSYEQYF. CDR3 DNA sequence: TGTGCCAGTAGTATGGCACCTTCCTACGAGCAGTACTTC.